One and the same sample provided the 10 T cell receptor beta chains below, sequenced in a study of cytomegalovirus exposure and HLA in healthy donors. PCR used 60 Vbeta primers and 13 Jbeta primers. The table came from immunoSEQ multiplex PCR; TCRdb's copy has only in-frame clones and leaves some out. Of 90,000 to 150,000 clones listed, 78% are singletons. Source material: PBMCs. These receptors came from a woman between 25 and 40 years old in good health and CMV-seropositive.

The chain has TRBV5-5 and TRBJ2-3; 14 bases line up with TRBD2. This CDR3 comprises 18 residues. Germline CDR1 is SGHKS and CDR2 is YYEKEE (reference sequence). After removal of 6 bases from V and 6 bases from J, the junction contained 15 bases not matched to a gene. The CDR3 region is CASTTMVPGLAGADTQYF. Written as DNA, the CDR3 is TGTGCCAGCACTACAATGGTTCCGGGACTAGCGGGAGCTGATACGCAGTATTTT.

The rearrangement links TRBV20-1 to TRBJ1-2; D gene ambiguous. This CDR3 is 11 amino acids long. Germline V gives CDR1 DFQATT, CDR2 SNEGSKA (reference sequence). Deletions cut 1 base from V and 6 bases from J, with 6 bases between. CDR3 in amino acids: CSARVSDGYTF. DNA for the CDR3: TGCAGTGCTAGAGTTTCCGATGGCTACACCTTC.

This clone was seen a few times. The chain links TRBV7-9 to TRBJ1-3; TRBD1 might be the D (5 bases). V was cut by 10 bases and J by 4 bases, with 14 bases left in between. CDR1 is SEHNR, CDR2 FQNEAQ, per germline (reference sequence). The CDR3 is made up of 13 amino acids. For the CDR3, the DNA is TGTGCCACCTCCAGGGATTCAGGAAACACCATATATTTT. Protein product: CATSRDSGNTIYF.

The V and J genes are TRBV14 and TRBJ2-5, with 10 bases aligning to TRBD2. The CDR3 contains 17 residues. V was clipped by 2 bases and J by 2 bases; unmatched bases: 8. Germline CDR1 is SGHDN and CDR2 is FVKESK. The CDR3 reads CASSQTDWTSGQETQYF. For the CDR3, the DNA is TGTGCCAGCAGCCAAACGGACTGGACTAGCGGACAAGAGACCCAGTACTTC.

This chain joins TRBV6-1 and TRBJ2-5, with 12 bases lining up with TRBD2. Per the germline V gene, CDR1 is MNHNS and CDR2 is SASEGT. The ends lost 4 bases at V and 1 base at J; junction bases unmatched: 1. The CDR3 extends over 15 amino acids. CDR3 sequence (DNA): TGTGCCAGCAGTGGACTAGCGGGGGCCCAAGAGACCCAGTACTTC. It is translated as CASSGLAGAQETQYF.

The V and J genes are TRBV28 and TRBJ2-5; D unresolved. V gave up 4 bases and J gave up 5 bases, with 5 bases separating them. Germline assignment: CDR1 MDHEN and CDR2 SYDVKM. The CDR3 loop spans 11 amino acids. The CDR3 is CASSSEETQYF. CDR3 coding DNA: TGTGCCAGCAGTTCCGAGGAGACCCAGTACTTC.

This clone was found once. The V call is TRBV5-1, the J call TRBJ2-5; D unclear. The J call may be faulty, since TRBJ2-7 better matches the DNA end. Germline CDR1 and CDR2: SGHRS and YFSETQ. CDR3 length: 12 residues. The CDR3 protein is CASSLRGYEQYF. The CDR3 nucleotides are TGCGCCAGCAGCTTGAGAGGCTACGAGCAGTACTTC.

V gene TRBV5-4 combines with J gene TRBJ2-7, with TRBD1 as a possible D gene (6 bases). With 1 base removed from V and 5 bases from J, the gap between germline ends came to 10 bases. CDR1 is SGHNT and CDR2 is YYREEE in the germline V gene (reference sequence). The CDR3 length is 13 residues. The CDR3 spells CASSLNRENEQYF. The CDR3 nucleotides are TGTGCCAGCAGCTTGAACAGGGAAAACGAGCAGTACTTC.

The J gene is TRBJ1-2, the V gene TRBV18, with TRBD1 identical over 7 bases. J was trimmed by 5 bases and V by 2 bases; bases with no gene match: 8. Germline V gene lookup returns CDR1 KGHSH and CDR2 LQKENI. This CDR3 has 15 residues. The CDR3: CASSPNTGEYYGYTF. DNA for the CDR3: TGTGCCAGCTCACCAAACACAGGGGAATATTATGGCTACACCTTC.

This clone was seen only a few times. The J gene is TRBJ2-2, the V gene TRBV6-5, with 9 bases aligning to TRBD1. The CDR3 sequence is 14 residues long. Germline V lookup: CDR1 MNHEY, CDR2 SVGAGI. The junction had 3 bases not matched to a gene; V was cut back by 2 bases and J by 8 bases. The CDR3 DNA follows: TGTGCCAGCAGTTACGGACAGGGGCGGGGGGAGCTGTTTTTT. The encoded protein is CASSYGQGRGELFF.